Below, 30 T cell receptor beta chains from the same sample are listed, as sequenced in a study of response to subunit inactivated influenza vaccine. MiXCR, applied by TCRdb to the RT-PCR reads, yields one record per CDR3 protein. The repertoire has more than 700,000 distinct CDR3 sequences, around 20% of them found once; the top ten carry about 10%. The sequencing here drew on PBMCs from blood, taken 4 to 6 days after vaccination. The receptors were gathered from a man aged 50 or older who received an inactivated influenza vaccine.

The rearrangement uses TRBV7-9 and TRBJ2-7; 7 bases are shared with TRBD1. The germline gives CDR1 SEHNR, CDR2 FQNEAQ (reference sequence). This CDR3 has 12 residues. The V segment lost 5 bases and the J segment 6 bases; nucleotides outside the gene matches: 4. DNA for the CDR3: TGTGCCAGCAGCGCAGACAGGGCCGAGCAGTACTTC. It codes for CASSADRAEQYF. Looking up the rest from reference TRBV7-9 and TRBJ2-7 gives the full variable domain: DTGVSQNPRHKITKRGQNVTFRCDPISEHNRLYWYRQTLGQGPEFLTYFQNEAQLEKSRLLSDRFSAERPKGSFSTLEIQRTEQGDSAMYLCASSADRAEQYFGPGTRLTVT.

As DNA, the CDR3 is TGTGCCAGCAGCTTAAGGGGGGTCTACGAGCAGTACTTC. Protein sequence: CASSLRGVYEQYF. V is TRBV7-2 and J is TRBJ2-7, with D possibly being TRBD1 or TRBD2 (6 bases each). V was cut by 2 bases and J by 3 bases, with 8 bases left in between. Germline CDR1 and CDR2: SGHTA and FQGNSA. CDR3 length: 13 amino acids.

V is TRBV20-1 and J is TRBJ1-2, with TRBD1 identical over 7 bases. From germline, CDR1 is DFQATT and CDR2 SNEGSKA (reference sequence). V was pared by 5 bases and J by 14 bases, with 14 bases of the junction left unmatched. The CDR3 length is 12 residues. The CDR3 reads CSAQWDSQRGTF. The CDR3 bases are TGCAGTGCTCAATGGGACAGCCAAAGGGGGACCTTC.

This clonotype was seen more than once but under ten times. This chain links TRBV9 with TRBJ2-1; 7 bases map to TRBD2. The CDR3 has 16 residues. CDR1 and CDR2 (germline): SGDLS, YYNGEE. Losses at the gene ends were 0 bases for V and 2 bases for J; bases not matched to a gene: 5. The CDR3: CASSVEGGSAYNEQFF. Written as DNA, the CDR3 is TGTGCCAGCAGCGTAGAGGGCGGGAGTGCCTACAATGAGCAGTTCTTC.

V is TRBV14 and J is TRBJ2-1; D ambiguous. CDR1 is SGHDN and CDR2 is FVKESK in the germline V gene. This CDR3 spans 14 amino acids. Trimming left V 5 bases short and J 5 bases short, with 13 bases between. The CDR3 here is CASSNRIRNNEQFF. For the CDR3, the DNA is TGTGCCAGCAGCAATCGGATACGGAACAATGAGCAGTTCTTC. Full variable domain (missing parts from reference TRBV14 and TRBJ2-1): EAGVTQFPSHSVIEKGQTVTLRCDPISGHDNLYWYRRVMGKEIKFLLHFVKESKQDESGMPNNRFLAERTGGTYSTLKVQPAELEDSGVYFCASSNRIRNNEQFFGPGTRLTVL.

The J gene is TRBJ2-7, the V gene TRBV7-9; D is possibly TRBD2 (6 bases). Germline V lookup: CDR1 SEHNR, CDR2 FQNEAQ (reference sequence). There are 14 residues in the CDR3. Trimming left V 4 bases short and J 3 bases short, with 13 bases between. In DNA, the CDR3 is TGTGCCAGCAGCTCATCCGGGAGCGGCTACGAGCAGTACTTC. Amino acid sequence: CASSSSGSGYEQYF.

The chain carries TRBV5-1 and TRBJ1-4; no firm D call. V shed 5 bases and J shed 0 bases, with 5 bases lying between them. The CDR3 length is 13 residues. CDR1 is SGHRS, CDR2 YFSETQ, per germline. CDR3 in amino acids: CASRETTNEKLFF. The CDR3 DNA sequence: TGCGCCAGCAGGGAAACAACTAATGAAAAACTGTTTTTT.

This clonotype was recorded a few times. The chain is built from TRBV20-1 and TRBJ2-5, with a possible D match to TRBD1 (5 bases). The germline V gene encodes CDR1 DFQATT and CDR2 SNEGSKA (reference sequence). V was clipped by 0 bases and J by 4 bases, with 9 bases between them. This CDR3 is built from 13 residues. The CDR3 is CSAREKGLETQYF. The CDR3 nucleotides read TGCAGTGCTAGAGAAAAGGGGCTAGAGACCCAGTACTTC.

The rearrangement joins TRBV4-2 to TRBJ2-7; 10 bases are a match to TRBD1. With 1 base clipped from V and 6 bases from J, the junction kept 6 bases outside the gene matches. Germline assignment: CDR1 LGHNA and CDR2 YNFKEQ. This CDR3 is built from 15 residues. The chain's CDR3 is CASSQGAGQGLEQYF. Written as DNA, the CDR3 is TGTGCCAGCAGCCAAGGAGCGGGACAGGGGCTCGAGCAGTACTTC.

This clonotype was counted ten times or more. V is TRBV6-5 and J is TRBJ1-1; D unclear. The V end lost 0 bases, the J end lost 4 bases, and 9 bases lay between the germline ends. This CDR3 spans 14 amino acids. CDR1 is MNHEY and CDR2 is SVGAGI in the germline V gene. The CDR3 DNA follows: TGTGCCAGCAGTTACTCGAATCGGTTCACTGAAGCTTTCTTT. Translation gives CASSYSNRFTEAFF.

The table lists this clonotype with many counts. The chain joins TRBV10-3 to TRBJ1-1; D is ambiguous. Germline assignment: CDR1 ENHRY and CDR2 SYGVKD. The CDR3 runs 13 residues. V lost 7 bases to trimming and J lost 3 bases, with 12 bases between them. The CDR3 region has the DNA TGTGCCATCACCTCGGACGACTACACTGAAGCTTTCTTT. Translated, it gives CAITSDDYTEAFF.

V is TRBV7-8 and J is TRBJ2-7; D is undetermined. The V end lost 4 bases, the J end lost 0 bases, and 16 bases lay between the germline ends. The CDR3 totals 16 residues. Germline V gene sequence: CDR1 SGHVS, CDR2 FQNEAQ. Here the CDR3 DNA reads TGTGCCAGCAGCTCGGTGCCGGGCTTGAGCTCCTACGAGCAGTACTTC. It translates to CASSSVPGLSSYEQYF.

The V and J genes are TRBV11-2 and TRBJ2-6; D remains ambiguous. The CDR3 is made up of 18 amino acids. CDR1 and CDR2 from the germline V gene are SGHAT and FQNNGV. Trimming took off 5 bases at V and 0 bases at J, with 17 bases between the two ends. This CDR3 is CASSPVNTRDSGANVLTF. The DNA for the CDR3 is TGTGCCAGCAGCCCCGTCAACACAAGAGACTCTGGGGCCAACGTCCTGACTTTC. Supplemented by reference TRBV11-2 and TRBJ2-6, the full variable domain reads EAGVAQSPRYKIIEKRQSVAFWCNPISGHATLYWYQQILGQGPKLLIQFQNNGVVDDSQLPKDRFSAERLKGVDSTLKIQPAKLEDSAVYLCASSPVNTRDSGANVLTFGAGSRLTVL.

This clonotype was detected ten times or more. This chain's CDR3 is CASSFGYSTNYGYTF. For the CDR3, the DNA is TGTGCCAGCAGTTTTGGTTACAGCACTAACTATGGCTACACCTTC. V usage is TRBV12-3 or TRBV12-4 and J usage is TRBJ1-2, with D unresolved. The CDR3 totals 15 residues. V lost 3 bases and J lost 0, with 11 bases in between.

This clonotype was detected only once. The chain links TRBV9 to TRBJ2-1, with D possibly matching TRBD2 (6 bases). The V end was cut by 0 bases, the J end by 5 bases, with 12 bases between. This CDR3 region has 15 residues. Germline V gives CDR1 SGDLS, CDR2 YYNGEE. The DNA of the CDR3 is TGTGCCAGCAGCGTAGCCCAGCGGGCTGACAATGAGCAGTTCTTC. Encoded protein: CASSVAQRADNEQFF.

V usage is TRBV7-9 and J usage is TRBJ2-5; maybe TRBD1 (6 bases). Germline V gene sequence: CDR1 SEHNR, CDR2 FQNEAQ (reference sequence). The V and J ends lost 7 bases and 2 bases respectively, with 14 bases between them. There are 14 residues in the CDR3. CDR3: CASNPLGQQETQYF. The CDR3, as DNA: TGTGCCAGCAACCCATTAGGACAGCAAGAGACCCAGTACTTC. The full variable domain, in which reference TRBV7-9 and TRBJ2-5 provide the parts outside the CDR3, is DTGVSQNPRHKITKRGQNVTFRCDPISEHNRLYWYRQTLGQGPEFLTYFQNEAQLEKSRLLSDRFSAERPKGSFSTLEIQRTEQGDSAMYLCASNPLGQQETQYFGPGTRLLVL.

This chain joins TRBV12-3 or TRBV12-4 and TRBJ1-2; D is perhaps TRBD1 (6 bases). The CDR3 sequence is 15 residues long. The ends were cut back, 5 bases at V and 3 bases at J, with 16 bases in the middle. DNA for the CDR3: TGTGCCAGCAGTCCTCTGATGAGGGGGGACTATGGCTACACCTTC. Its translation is CASSPLMRGDYGYTF.

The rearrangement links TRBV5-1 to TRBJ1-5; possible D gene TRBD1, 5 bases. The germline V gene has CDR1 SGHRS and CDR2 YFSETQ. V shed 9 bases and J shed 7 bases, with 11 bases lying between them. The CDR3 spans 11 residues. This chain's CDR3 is CANTGAQPQHF. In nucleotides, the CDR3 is TGCGCCAACACAGGAGCACAGCCCCAGCATTTT.

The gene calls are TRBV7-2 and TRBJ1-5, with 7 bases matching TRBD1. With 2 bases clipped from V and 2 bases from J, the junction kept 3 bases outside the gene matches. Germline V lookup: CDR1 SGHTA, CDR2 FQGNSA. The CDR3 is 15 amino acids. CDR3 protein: CASSLTGQRNQPQHF. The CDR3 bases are TGTGCCAGCAGCTTAACGGGACAGCGCAATCAGCCCCAGCATTTT. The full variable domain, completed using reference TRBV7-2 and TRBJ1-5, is GAGVSQSPSNKVTEKGKDVELRCDPISGHTALYWYRQSLGQGLEFLIYFQGNSAPDKSGLPSDRFSAERTGGSVSTLTIQRTQQEDSAVYLCASSLTGQRNQPQHFGDGTRLSIL.

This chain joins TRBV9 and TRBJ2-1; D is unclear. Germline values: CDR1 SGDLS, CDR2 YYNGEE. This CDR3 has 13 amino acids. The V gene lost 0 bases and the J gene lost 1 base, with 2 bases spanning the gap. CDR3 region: CASSVVSYNEQFF. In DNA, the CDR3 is TGTGCCAGCAGCGTAGTATCCTACAATGAGCAGTTCTTC.

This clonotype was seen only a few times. The CDR3: CASSLYGTGSTIGYTF. DNA for the CDR3: TGTGCCAGCAGTTTATACGGGACAGGGTCAACTATAGGCTACACCTTC. The chain couples TRBV27 to TRBJ1-2; 9 nucleotides match TRBD1. The CDR3 is 16 residues long. Germline V gene sequence: CDR1 MNHEY, CDR2 SMNVEV (reference sequence). The V gene end was trimmed by 1 base and the J gene end by 8 bases; junction bases not matched to a gene: 11.

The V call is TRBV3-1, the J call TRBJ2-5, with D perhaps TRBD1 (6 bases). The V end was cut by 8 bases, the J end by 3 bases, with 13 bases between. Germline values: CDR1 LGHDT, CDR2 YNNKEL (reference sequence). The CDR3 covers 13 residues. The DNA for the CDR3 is TGTGCCAGCTACCATAGGGACAAAGAGACCCAGTACTTC. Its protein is CASYHRDKETQYF.

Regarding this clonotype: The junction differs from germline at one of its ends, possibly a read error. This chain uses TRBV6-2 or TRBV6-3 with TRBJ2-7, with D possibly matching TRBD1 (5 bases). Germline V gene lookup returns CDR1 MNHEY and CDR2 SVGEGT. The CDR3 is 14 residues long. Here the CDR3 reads CASSYGQGTYEQHF. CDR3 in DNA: TGTGCCAGCAGTTACGGCCAGGGAACCTACGAGCAGCACTTC.

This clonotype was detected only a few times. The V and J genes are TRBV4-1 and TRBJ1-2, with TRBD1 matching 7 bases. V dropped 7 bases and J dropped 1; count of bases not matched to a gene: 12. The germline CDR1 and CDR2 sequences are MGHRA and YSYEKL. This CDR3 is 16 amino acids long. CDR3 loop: CASTETPGQRNYGYTF. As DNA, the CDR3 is TGCGCCAGCACAGAAACTCCGGGACAGCGTAACTATGGCTACACCTTC.

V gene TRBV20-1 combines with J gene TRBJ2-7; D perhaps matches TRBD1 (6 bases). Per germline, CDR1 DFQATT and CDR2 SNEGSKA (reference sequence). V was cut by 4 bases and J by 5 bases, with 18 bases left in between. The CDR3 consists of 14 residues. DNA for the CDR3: TGCAGTGCTACCCGTGACAGGAGAGGAGACGAGCAGTACTTC. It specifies CSATRDRRGDEQYF.

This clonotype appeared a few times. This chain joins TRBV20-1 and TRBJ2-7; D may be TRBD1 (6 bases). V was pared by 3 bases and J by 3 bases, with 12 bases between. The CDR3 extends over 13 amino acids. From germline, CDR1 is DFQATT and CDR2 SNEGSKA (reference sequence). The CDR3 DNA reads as TGCAGTGCTAGGGTCAGGGGCAACTACGAGCAGTACTTC. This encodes CSARVRGNYEQYF.

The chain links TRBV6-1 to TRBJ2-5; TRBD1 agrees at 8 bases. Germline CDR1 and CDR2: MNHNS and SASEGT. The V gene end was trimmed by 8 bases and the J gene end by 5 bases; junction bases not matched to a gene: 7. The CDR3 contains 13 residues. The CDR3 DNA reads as TGTGCCAGCGGGACAGGAGAGTGGGAGACCCAGTACTTC. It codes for CASGTGEWETQYF.

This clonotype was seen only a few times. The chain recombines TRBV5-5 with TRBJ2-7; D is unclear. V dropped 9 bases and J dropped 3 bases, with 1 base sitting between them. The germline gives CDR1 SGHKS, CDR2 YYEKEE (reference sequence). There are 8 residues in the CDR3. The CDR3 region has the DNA TGTGCCATCTACGAGCAGTACTTC. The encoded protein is CAIYEQYF. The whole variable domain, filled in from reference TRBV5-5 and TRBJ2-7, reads DAGVTQSPTHLIKTRGQQVTLRCSPISGHKSVSWYQQVLGQGPQFIFQYYEKEERGRGNFPDRFSARQFPNYSSELNVNALLLGDSALYLCAIYEQYFGPGTRLTVT.

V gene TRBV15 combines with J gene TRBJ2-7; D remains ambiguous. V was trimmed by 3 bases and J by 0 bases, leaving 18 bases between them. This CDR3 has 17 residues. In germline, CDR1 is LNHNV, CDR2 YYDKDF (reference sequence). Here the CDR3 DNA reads TGTGCCACCAGCAGGGAAACTCGGACGGCGAGCTCCTACGAGCAGTACTTC. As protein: CATSRETRTASSYEQYF.

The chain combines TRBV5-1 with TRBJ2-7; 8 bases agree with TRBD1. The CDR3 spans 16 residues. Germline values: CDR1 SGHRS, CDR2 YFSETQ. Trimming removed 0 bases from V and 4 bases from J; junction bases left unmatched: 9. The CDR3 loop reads CASSLDPQGALYEQYF. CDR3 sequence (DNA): TGCGCCAGCAGCTTGGATCCCCAGGGGGCCTTATACGAGCAGTACTTC.